Listed here is a single TCR beta chain. The antigen remains undetermined. Method: immunoSEQ multiplex PCR; TCRdb's copy keeps in-frame clones and lacks some. The data show around 130,000 clones, 90% to 95% seen once. The data were taken from a study of OX40 agonist ivuxolimab in advanced cancers. Study in general: Past anti-PD-1, anti-PD-L1 or anti-CTLA-4 therapy was accepted, and 40% had received some. Three patients, one with hepatocellular carcinoma and two with cutaneous melanoma, responded partially. Study conclusions and caveats: CD4+ T cells averaged fewer expanded clones than CD8+ T cells. The study observed clonal expansion of CD4+ and CD8+ blood T cells by week 6 at 0.1 to 3.0 mg/kg.

The sample here was CD4+ or CD8+ T cells sorted from blood, taken in a trial of the OX40 agonist ivuxolimab. This clonotype originated in an adult with an advanced solid tumor such as melanoma, head and neck, liver or kidney cancer.

CDR3 coding DNA: TGTGCCAGCAGCTTAGGAGGGATCGGCTACACCTTC. Its translation is CASSLGGIGYTF. The genes are TRBV7-2 and TRBJ1-2; D call uncertain. This CDR3 is 12 amino acids long. Germline V CDR1 and CDR2: SGHTA, FQGNSA. V lost 1 base, J lost 8 bases, and 8 bases lay in between.